This entry lists 12 T cell receptor beta chains sequenced from one sample in a study of CD4 and CD8 cells across lung adenocarcinoma regions. TCRdb re-analysed the PCR reads in MiXCR, keeping a single row per CDR3 protein. The sample includes about 5,500 distinct CDR3 sequences, over 40% of them seen just once. Sequenced material: CD8+ T cells from the margin of a lung tumor. The source is a male donor with lung adenocarcinoma. The CD4 and CD8 labels of this study may be unreliable.

This clonotype showed up just once. The genes are TRBV6-5 and TRBJ2-5; a possible D gene is TRBD1 (6 bases). The J call may be in error: the DNA end matches TRBJ2-7 better. CDR1 is MNHEY, CDR2 SVGAGI, per germline. The CDR3 is made up of 15 amino acids. The CDR3 nucleotides are TGTGCCAGCAGTTACGGTGTGGGACACGGCTACGAGCAGTACTTC. It yields the protein CASSYGVGHGYEQYF.

The gene calls are TRBV6-5 and TRBJ2-1; no clear D gene. The germline CDR1 and CDR2 sequences are MNHEY and SVGAGI. The CDR3 is made up of 14 amino acids. V lost 4 bases, J lost 4 bases, and 11 bases lay in between. This CDR3 is CASSSRSGYNEQFF. The CDR3 bases are TGTGCCAGCAGTTCCCGTAGTGGGTACAATGAGCAGTTCTTC.

This clonotype was seen at least ten times. The chain has TRBV6-1 and TRBJ2-1; 9 nucleotides align to TRBD1. Germline loops: CDR1 MNHNS, CDR2 SASEGT. J lost 13 bases, V lost 6 bases, and 16 bases had no gene match. The CDR3 is made up of 15 amino acids. The DNA for the CDR3 is TGTGCCAGCAGCTTCGGGACAGGGCAGCAAGAGACCCAGTTCTTC. Its translation: CASSFGTGQQETQFF.

As concerns this clonotype: No conserved phenylalanine or tryptophan ends this CDR3, so it is likely a read error. The rearrangement joins TRBV7-2 to TRBJ2-5; 10 nucleotides align to TRBD2. The CDR3 is made up of 15 amino acids. Germline V gives CDR1 SGHTA, CDR2 FQGNSA. Trimming took 2 bases from V and 9 from J; bases not matched to a gene: 9. This CDR3 is CASSLYASGSLAQYL. Here the CDR3 DNA reads TGTGCCAGCAGCTTATATGCTAGCGGGAGTCTCGCCCAGTACCTC.

This clonotype was seen more than once but under ten times. V usage is TRBV20-1 and J usage is TRBJ2-5, with D possibly being TRBD1 (5 bases). CDR1 DFQATT and CDR2 SNEGSKA come from the germline V gene (reference sequence). V shed 6 bases and J shed 1 base, with 12 bases lying between them. The CDR3 spans 13 residues. The CDR3 DNA reads as TGCAGTGCAGAACGACAGCCCCAAGAGACCCAGTACTTC. Residues: CSAERQPQETQYF.

About this clonotype itself: An end of the junction does not agree with germline; a read error may underlie this. The chain combines TRBV7-7 with TRBJ2-4; maybe TRBD1 (6 bases). The better agreement between TRBJ2-1 and the DNA end casts doubt on the J call. This CDR3 is 14 amino acids long. From germline, CDR1 is SSHAT and CDR2 FNYEAQ (reference sequence). Here the CDR3 DNA reads TGTGCTAGCAGCTCGGAAGACAGGCGAAATGAGCAGTTCTTC. Protein product: CASSSEDRRNEQFF.

This clonotype was picked up many times. In nucleotides, the CDR3 is TGTGCCAGCAGCCGACCTGGGGGGGGAGGGACCCAGTACTTC. It encodes CASSRPGGGGTQYF. The genes are TRBV6-1 and TRBJ2-5, with TRBD2 identical over 7 bases. The CDR3 has 14 amino acids. Germline CDR1 MNHNS, CDR2 SASEGT. V trimming: 6 bases; J trimming: 7 bases; junction bases outside the gene matches: 11.

V is TRBV6-1 and J is TRBJ2-2; a possible D gene is TRBD1 (6 bases). Germline V gene lookup returns CDR1 MNHNS and CDR2 SASEGT. The CDR3 sequence is 15 residues long. Trimming left V 6 bases short and J 1 base short, with 12 bases between. The DNA of the CDR3 is TGTGCCAGCAGCGCCGGGACACAGAACACCGGGGAGCTGTTTTTT. It yields the protein CASSAGTQNTGELFF.

The V gene is TRBV28, the J gene TRBJ2-3; D gene unclear. The CDR3 is 14 amino acids. Germline CDR1 and CDR2: MDHEN and SYDVKM. The V and J ends lost 6 bases and 2 bases respectively, with 12 bases between them. The CDR3 nucleotides are TGTGCCAGCAGCCCTTATCCCTTCACAGATACGCAGTATTTT. Its protein product is CASSPYPFTDTQYF. Full variable domain (rest looked up from reference TRBV28 and TRBJ2-3): DVKVTQSSRYLVKRTGEKVFLECVQDMDHENMFWYRQDPGLGLRLIYFSYDVKMKEKGDIPEGYSVSREKKERFSLILESASTNQTSMYLCASSPYPFTDTQYFGPGTRLTVL.

This clonotype was seen many times. The chain has TRBV24-1 and TRBJ2-1, with 12 positions matching TRBD2. V was pared by 4 bases and J by 8 bases, with 8 bases of the junction left unmatched. Germline CDR1 KGHDR, CDR2 SFDVKD. The CDR3 totals 16 residues. The CDR3 nucleotides are TGTGCCACCAGTGAATTCGGACTAGCGGGGTTGGATGAGCAGTTCTTC. Translated, it gives CATSEFGLAGLDEQFF.

The chain has TRBV27 and TRBJ2-3; TRBD2 matches at 14 bases. V gave up 5 bases and J gave up 4 bases; unmatched junction bases: 11. The CDR3 contains 18 residues. The germline V gene encodes CDR1 MNHEY and CDR2 SMNVEV (reference sequence). CDR3 region: CASSLQRLAGGGADTQYF. In nucleotides, the CDR3 is TGTGCCAGCAGTCTCCAGAGACTAGCGGGGGGGGGGGCAGATACGCAGTATTTT.

This clonotype was seen at least ten times. The chain links TRBV12-3 or TRBV12-4 to TRBJ2-1, with 9 positions matching TRBD1. Gene TRBJ2-7 matches the end of the DNA better, so the J call may be wrong. This CDR3 has 13 amino acids. CDR3 DNA: TGTGCCAGCAGTCTCGGACAGGGGATCGAGCAGTACTTC. This encodes CASSLGQGIEQYF.